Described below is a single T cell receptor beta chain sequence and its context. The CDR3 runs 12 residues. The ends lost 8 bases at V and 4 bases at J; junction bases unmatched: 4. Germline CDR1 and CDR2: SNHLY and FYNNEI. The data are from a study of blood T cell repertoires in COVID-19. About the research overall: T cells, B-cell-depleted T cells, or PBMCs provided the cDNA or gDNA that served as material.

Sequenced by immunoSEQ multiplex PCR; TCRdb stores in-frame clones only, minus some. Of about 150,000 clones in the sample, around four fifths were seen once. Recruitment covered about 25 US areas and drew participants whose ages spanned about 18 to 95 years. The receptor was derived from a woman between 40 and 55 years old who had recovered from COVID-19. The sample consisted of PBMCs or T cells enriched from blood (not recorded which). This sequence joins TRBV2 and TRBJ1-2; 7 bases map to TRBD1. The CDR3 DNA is TGTGCCAGCCGGGACAGCTTCTATGGCTACACCTTC. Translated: CASRDSFYGYTF.